This T cell receptor (beta chain) stems from a study of blood T cell repertoires in COVID-19. In the study overall: COVID-19 samples, acute and convalescent, were from the United States, Italy and Spain. From T cells, B-cell-depleted T cells, or PBMCs came the material, which was cDNA or gDNA.

The table lists this clone with a count of one. The germline CDR1 and CDR2 sequences are GTSNPN and SVGIG (reference sequence). CDR3 length: 14 residues. The V end was cut by 0 bases, the J end by 7 bases, with 16 bases between. In the authors' methods: Nucleated cell number was recorded as an estimate derived from reference gene primer amplification. Data came from immunoSEQ multiplex PCR; TCRdb stores just in-frame clones and leaves some out. The DNA gave D and trimming, while V, J and clone size come from that table. The sample lists 95,000 to 150,000 clones; roughly 88% were seen once. The TCR sequence derives from a man between 40 and 49 years old with acute or convalescent COVID-19. The sample consisted of peripheral blood. This chain links TRBV30 with TRBJ2-7, with D possibly TRBD2 on 6 matching bases. The CDR3 protein is CAWSVWGGTNEQYF. The CDR3 bases are TGTGCCTGGAGTGTATGGGGCGGGACGAATGAGCAGTACTTC.